This T cell receptor (beta chain) appears in the sequencing data of a study of cytomegalovirus exposure and HLA in healthy donors. Study-wide findings and caveats: Some V segments (TRBV6-2 and TRBV6-3 among them) were excluded as indistinguishable. A few chains tied to CMV proved CMV antigen-specific in vitro.

V was pared by 4 bases and J by 2 bases, with 15 bases between. The CDR3 runs to 16 residues. Germline V lookup: CDR1 SGHRS, CDR2 YFSETQ. Concerning this clone: Its antigen is undetermined.

With 60 Vbeta and 13 Jbeta primers, the PCR was carried out. Here immunoSEQ multiplex PCR was the method, and the copy in TCRdb shows in-frame clones only, minus some. In the table there are 150,000 to 200,000 clones, approximately 80% of which are singletons. The chain uses TRBV5-1 and TRBJ2-2, with D possibly being TRBD2 (6 bases). Sequencing was done on a sample of PBMCs. The TCR was taken from a woman between 40 and 50 years old in good health and CMV-seronegative. This CDR3 reads CASSVRIAENTGELFF. The CDR3 nucleotides are TGCGCCAGCAGCGTCCGGATAGCGGAAAACACCGGGGAGCTGTTTTTT.